A selection of T cell receptor beta chains follows, all from one sample in a study of blood T cell repertoires in COVID-19. Clones were sequenced by immunoSEQ multiplex PCR, and TCRdb holds only the in-frame ones, with some missing. The sample contains about 120,000 clones, around 87% of which appear only once. The sample consisted of peripheral blood. The receptors derive from a woman in her 70s with acute or convalescent COVID-19. The CDR3 runs from the conserved cysteine through the conserved F or W. A D gene is named only where the DNA matches it firmly. Size values are once, few and many counts, or a class for expanded clones, and some rows have none.

V: TRBV15; size: -; length: 15; D: TRBD1; J: TRBJ1-3; CDR3: CATSLRTGQKNTIYF; DNA: TGTGCCACCAGCCTTCGGACAGGGCAAAAAAACACCATATATTTT
V: TRBV11-2; size: -; length: 11; D: -; J: TRBJ2-1; CDR3: CASSVYNEQFF; DNA: TGTGCCAGCAGCGTATACAATGAGCAGTTCTTC
V: TRBV12-3/TRBV12-4; size: -; length: 13; D: -; J: TRBJ2-3; CDR3: CASTPGPTDTQYF; DNA: TGTGCCAGCACTCCTGGCCCCACAGATACGCAGTATTTT
V: TRBV3-1/TRBV3-2; size: -; length: 16; D: -; J: TRBJ2-7; CDR3: CASSQDMGRNSYEQYF; DNA: TGTGCCAGCAGCCAAGATATGGGGAGGAATTCGTACGAGCAGTACTTC
V: TRBV5-1; size: -; length: 16; D: -; J: TRBJ1-1; CDR3: CASSLARGVENTEAFF; DNA: TGCGCCAGCAGCTTGGCCAGAGGAGTGGAGAACACTGAAGCTTTCTTT
V: TRBV24-1; size: -; length: 14; D: -; J: TRBJ2-3; CDR3: CATSGAGRPDTQYF; DNA: TGTGCCACCAGTGGGGCAGGGAGGCCAGATACGCAGTATTTT
V: TRBV5-1; size: -; length: 15; D: -; J: TRBJ2-2; CDR3: CASSLAGQNTGELFF; DNA: TGCGCCAGCAGCTTGGCGGGACAGAACACCGGGGAGCTGTTTTTT
V: TRBV5-5; size: once; length: 19; D: TRBD1; J: TRBJ1-4; CDR3: CASSLPGQGVSLGNEKLFF; DNA: TGTGCCAGCAGCTTGCCGGGACAGGGCGTCTCCCTCGGGAATGAAAAACTGTTTTTT
V: TRBV19; size: -; length: 16; D: -; J: TRBJ2-4; CDR3: CASSGVIGVGINIQYF; DNA: TGTGCCAGTAGTGGGGTTATCGGGGTGGGGATCAACATTCAGTACTTC
V: TRBV28; size: -; length: 15; D: TRBD1; J: TRBJ1-1; CDR3: CASSLDRTGGTEAFF; DNA: TGTGCCAGCAGTTTAGATAGGACAGGGGGTACTGAAGCTTTCTTT
V: TRBV9; size: -; length: 15; D: -; J: TRBJ2-1; CDR3: CASSVDVGGYNEQFF; DNA: TGTGCCAGCAGCGTCGACGTAGGAGGCTACAATGAGCAGTTCTTC
V: TRBV12-3/TRBV12-4; size: -; length: 12; D: -; J: TRBJ1-5; CDR3: CASNQNGQPQHF; DNA: TGTGCCAGCAACCAGAATGGTCAGCCCCAGCATTTT
V: TRBV28; size: -; length: 14; D: -; J: TRBJ1-4; CDR3: CASRGGGAGEKLFF; DNA: TGTGCCAGCAGGGGTGGGGGGGCCGGTGAAAAACTGTTTTTT
V: TRBV4-2; size: -; length: 16; D: TRBD1; J: TRBJ1-4; CDR3: CASSQAARDRSEKLFF; DNA: TGTGCCAGCAGCCAAGCGGCCCGGGACAGGAGTGAAAAACTGTTTTTT
V: TRBV6-5; size: -; length: 11; D: -; J: TRBJ1-2; CDR3: CASLANYGYTF; DNA: TGTGCCAGCTTAGCTAACTATGGCTACACCTTC
V: TRBV30; size: -; length: 13; D: -; J: TRBJ1-3; CDR3: CAWRRQAGNTIYF; DNA: TGTGCCTGGAGACGACAGGCGGGAAACACCATATATTTT
V: TRBV4-2; size: once; length: 15; D: -; J: TRBJ2-7; CDR3: CASSQETLASYEQYF; DNA: TGTGCCAGCAGCCAAGAAACATTAGCGTCCTACGAGCAGTACTTC
V: TRBV6-5; size: once; length: 16; D: TRBD1; J: TRBJ1-6; CDR3: CASSSSHRGGNSPLHF; DNA: TGTGCCAGCAGTTCCTCACACAGGGGTGGGAATTCACCCCTCCACTTT
V: TRBV4-2; size: -; length: 18; D: TRBD1; J: TRBJ1-3; CDR3: CASSQETGTGGFGNTIYF; DNA: TGTGCCAGCAGCCAAGAGACCGGGACAGGGGGCTTTGGAAACACCATATATTTT
V: TRBV6-5; size: -; length: 13; D: -; J: TRBJ1-4; CDR3: CASKRGANEKLFF; DNA: TGTGCCAGCAAGCGGGGCGCTAATGAAAAACTGTTTTTT
V: TRBV2; size: once; length: 15; D: -; J: TRBJ1-1; CDR3: CASSEALGAYTEAFF; DNA: TGTGCCAGCAGTGAAGCGCTGGGGGCGTACACTGAAGCTTTCTTT
V: TRBV27; size: -; length: 16; D: TRBD1; J: TRBJ1-4; CDR3: CASSSHTGTGLEKLFF; DNA: TGTGCCAGCAGTTCGCACACCGGGACAGGGTTAGAAAAACTGTTTTTT